These 15 T cell receptor beta chains originate from one sample sequenced in a study of T cells after yellow fever vaccination. TCRdb processed the 5' RACE reads anew with MiXCR; each CDR3 protein has one entry. The table has some 600,000 distinct CDR3 sequences, roughly 17% seen once. The specimen was PBMCs, collected 5 days after the first yellow fever vaccination. These receptors were taken from a young man who received the YFV17D yellow fever vaccine.

V and J are TRBV27 and TRBJ1-2; TRBD1 is a possible D gene (6 bases). The CDR3 spans 15 residues. From germline, CDR1 is MNHEY and CDR2 SMNVEV (reference sequence). V lost 5 bases to trimming and J lost 4 bases, with 17 bases between them. Here the CDR3 reads CASSPNRESFYGYTF. In nucleotides, the CDR3 is TGTGCCAGCAGTCCGAACAGGGAATCCTTCTATGGCTACACCTTC.

This clonotype came up many times. V gene TRBV6-1 combines with J gene TRBJ2-5, with unresolved D. Per germline, CDR1 MNHNS and CDR2 SASEGT. The CDR3 runs to 13 residues. Trimming pared 7 bases from V and 1 base from J, leaving 10 bases between. CDR3 region: CASTQNIQETQYF. CDR3 DNA sequence: TGTGCCAGCACTCAGAATATCCAAGAGACCCAGTACTTC.

This clonotype appeared many times. The chain couples TRBV24-1 to TRBJ2-5, with D possibly being TRBD1 (6 bases). The V end lost 2 bases, the J end lost 5 bases, and 14 bases lay between the germline ends. The germline V gene encodes CDR1 KGHDR and CDR2 SFDVKD. The CDR3 totals 15 residues. The DNA of the CDR3 is TGTGCCACCAGTGATTCTCAGGACAGTAAGGAGACCCAGTACTTC. Translated: CATSDSQDSKETQYF.

This clonotype was seen only a few times. V usage is TRBV12-3 or TRBV12-4 and J usage is TRBJ2-7; D unclear. V was clipped by 3 bases and J by 5 bases, with 8 bases between them. The CDR3 is 12 amino acids. Written as DNA, the CDR3 is TGTGCCAGCAGTTTTTTTCGGAACGAGCAGTACTTC. It translates to CASSFFRNEQYF.

The chain combines TRBV6-5 with TRBJ1-6, with 8 bases aligning to TRBD1. V trimming: 4 bases; J trimming: 5 bases; junction bases outside the gene matches: 16. The length of the CDR3 is 19 residues. Germline CDR1 is MNHEY and CDR2 is SVGAGI. The CDR3 spells CASSFYKLRTGRNNSPLHF. CDR3 nucleotide sequence: TGTGCCAGCAGTTTCTACAAGCTTCGGACAGGGAGGAATAATTCACCCCTCCACTTT.

This clonotype turned up a few times. The rearrangement links TRBV12-3 or TRBV12-4 to TRBJ2-3; tentatively, D is TRBD1 (6 bases). The germline V and J ends were trimmed by 8 bases and 5 bases, with 8 bases remaining between them. The CDR3 covers 11 residues. In DNA form, the CDR3 reads TGTGCCAGCGAACAGGGAGATACGCAGTATTTT. Translation gives CASEQGDTQYF.

This chain's CDR3 is CASSNYDSLYGYTF. DNA for the CDR3: TGTGCCAGCAGCAACTACGACAGCCTCTATGGCTACACCTTC. V gene TRBV7-2 combines with J gene TRBJ1-2, with D possibly being TRBD1 (5 bases). CDR1 and CDR2 (germline): SGHTA, FQGNSA. With 5 bases removed from V and 4 bases from J, the gap between germline ends came to 14 bases. The CDR3 runs to 14 residues.

The rearrangement uses TRBV5-5 and TRBJ1-3, with D possibly matching TRBD1 (6 bases). The CDR3 length is 15 residues. Trimming cost V 5 bases and J 2 bases, with 14 bases left between them. Germline V gene sequence: CDR1 SGHKS, CDR2 YYEKEE (reference sequence). The CDR3 bases are TGTGCCAGCAGTCTCTGGACAGAAGCTGGAAACACCATATATTTT. Its protein is CASSLWTEAGNTIYF. The whole variable domain, filled in from reference TRBV5-5 and TRBJ1-3, reads DAGVTQSPTHLIKTRGQQVTLRCSPISGHKSVSWYQQVLGQGPQFIFQYYEKEERGRGNFPDRFSARQFPNYSSELNVNALLLGDSALYLCASSLWTEAGNTIYFGEGSWLTVV.

The J gene is TRBJ2-7, the V gene TRBV7-8, with D tentatively TRBD1 (5 bases). Trimming stripped 5 bases from V and 4 bases from J, with 15 bases between. The CDR3 has 14 amino acids. Germline CDR1 is SGHVS and CDR2 is FQNEAQ. The CDR3 DNA reads as TGTGCCAGCAGCGCATGGGGCGGTGATTACGAGCAGTACGTC. It yields the protein CASSAWGGDYEQYV.

The chain couples TRBV7-9 to TRBJ2-2; no clear D gene. CDR3 length equals 15 residues. Looked up from germline, CDR1 is SEHNR and CDR2 is FQNEAQ (reference sequence). Trimming stripped 4 bases from V and 0 bases from J, with 9 bases between. DNA of the CDR3: TGTGCCAGCAGCTCTCCGGAAACGAACACCGGGGAGCTGTTTTTT. It translates to CASSSPETNTGELFF.

This chain links TRBV18 with TRBJ1-2; unclear D gene. Trimming left V 5 bases short and J 8 bases short, with 12 bases between. Germline CDR1 reads KGHSH; CDR2 reads LQKENI. There are 12 residues in the CDR3. In DNA, the CDR3 is TGTGCCAGCTCATCCCTCGATTCAGGCTACACCTTC. Protein product: CASSSLDSGYTF.

This clonotype was detected only a few times. The V call is TRBV18, the J call TRBJ1-3; 9 nucleotides align to TRBD1. Trimming cost V 2 bases and J 3 bases; bases outside gene matches: 5. CDR1 is KGHSH and CDR2 is LQKENI in the germline V gene. The CDR3 loop spans 16 amino acids. The CDR3 sequence is CASSPGTGRSGNTIYF. The CDR3 DNA is TGTGCCAGCTCACCAGGGACAGGGAGAAGTGGAAACACCATATATTTT.

This clonotype was picked up a small number of times. The chain joins TRBV4-2 to TRBJ2-1, with a tentative D call TRBD2 (6 bases). The CDR3 covers 16 residues. Germline assignment: CDR1 LGHNA and CDR2 YNFKEQ. V was clipped by 3 bases and J by 0 bases, with 12 bases between them. The CDR3 DNA reads as TGTGCCAGCAGCCAGACCCTAGCGTTCTCCTACAATGAGCAGTTCTTC. Translation: CASSQTLAFSYNEQFF.

Ten or more counts support this clonotype. The CDR3 loop reads CASSLEVYGYTF. The CDR3 region has the DNA TGTGCCAGCAGCTTAGAAGTCTATGGCTACACCTTC. This chain connects TRBV7-2 to TRBJ1-2; D call uncertain. CDR3 length equals 12 residues. Trimming pared 1 base from V and 4 bases from J, leaving 4 bases between. The germline V gene has CDR1 SGHTA and CDR2 FQGNSA.

The V gene is TRBV4-2, the J gene TRBJ1-2; D may be TRBD1 (5 bases). The germline gives CDR1 LGHNA, CDR2 YNFKEQ. This CDR3 has 14 residues. Trimming removed 3 bases at V and 4 bases at J, with 12 bases between. The CDR3 is CASSQQRGSYGYTF. The CDR3 DNA reads TGTGCCAGCAGCCAGCAGAGGGGATCCTATGGCTACACCTTC.